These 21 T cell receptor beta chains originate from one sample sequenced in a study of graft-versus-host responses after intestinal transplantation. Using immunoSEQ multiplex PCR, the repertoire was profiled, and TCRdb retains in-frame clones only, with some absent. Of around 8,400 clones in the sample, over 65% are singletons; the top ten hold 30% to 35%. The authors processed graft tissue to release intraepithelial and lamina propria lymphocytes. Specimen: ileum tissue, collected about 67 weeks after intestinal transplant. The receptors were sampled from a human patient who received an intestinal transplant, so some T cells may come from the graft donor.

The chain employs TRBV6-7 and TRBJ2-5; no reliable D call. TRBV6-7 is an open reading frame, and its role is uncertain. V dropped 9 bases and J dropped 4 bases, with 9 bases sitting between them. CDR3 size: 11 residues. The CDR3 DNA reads TGTGCCAGGCGTGTGGGAGAGACCCAGTACTTC. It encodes CARRVGETQYF.

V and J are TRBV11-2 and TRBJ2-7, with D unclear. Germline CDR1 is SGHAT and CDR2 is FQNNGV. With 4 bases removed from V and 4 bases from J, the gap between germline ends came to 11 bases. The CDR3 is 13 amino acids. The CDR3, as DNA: TGTGCCAGCAGCTCCCCCACCACTTACGAGCAGTACTTC. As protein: CASSSPTTYEQYF.

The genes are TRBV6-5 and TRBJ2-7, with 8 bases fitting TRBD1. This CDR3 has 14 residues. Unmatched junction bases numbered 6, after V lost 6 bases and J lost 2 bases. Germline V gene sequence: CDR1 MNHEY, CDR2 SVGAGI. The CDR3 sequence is CASSTGTGTYEQYF. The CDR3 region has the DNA TGTGCCAGCAGCACCGGGACAGGCACCTACGAGCAGTACTTC.

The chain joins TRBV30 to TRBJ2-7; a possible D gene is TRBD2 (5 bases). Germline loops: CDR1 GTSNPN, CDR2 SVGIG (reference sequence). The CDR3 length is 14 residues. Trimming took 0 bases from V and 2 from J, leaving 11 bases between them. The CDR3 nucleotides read TGTGCCTGGAGTGTACTAGTAAAACCCTACGAGCAGTACTTC. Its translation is CAWSVLVKPYEQYF.

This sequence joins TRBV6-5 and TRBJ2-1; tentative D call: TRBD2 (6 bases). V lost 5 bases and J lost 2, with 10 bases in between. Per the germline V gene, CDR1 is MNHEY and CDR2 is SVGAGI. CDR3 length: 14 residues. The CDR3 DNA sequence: TGTGCCAGCAGTCCTAGCGATGCCTACAATGAGCAGTTCTTC. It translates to CASSPSDAYNEQFF.

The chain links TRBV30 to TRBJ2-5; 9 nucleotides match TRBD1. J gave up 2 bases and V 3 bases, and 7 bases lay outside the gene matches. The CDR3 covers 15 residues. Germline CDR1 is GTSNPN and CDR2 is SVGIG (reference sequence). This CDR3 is CAWSVGTGRQETQYF. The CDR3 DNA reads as TGTGCCTGGAGCGTTGGGACAGGGCGGCAAGAGACCCAGTACTTC.

CDR3 sequence (DNA): TGTGCCTGGAACCACGGGGGGGTTCGCATCACTGGAAACACCATATATTTT. Its translation: CAWNHGGVRITGNTIYF. The chain recombines TRBV30 with TRBJ1-3; D may be TRBD1 (5 bases). The germline gives CDR1 GTSNPN, CDR2 SVGIG (reference sequence). V lost 4 bases and J lost 2, with 21 bases in between. This CDR3 region has 17 residues.

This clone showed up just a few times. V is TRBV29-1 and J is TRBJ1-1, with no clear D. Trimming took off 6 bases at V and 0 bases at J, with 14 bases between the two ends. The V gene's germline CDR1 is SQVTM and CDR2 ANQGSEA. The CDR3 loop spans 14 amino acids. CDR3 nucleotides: TGCAGCGTCACGTCTCGGGTCCTGAACACTGAAGCTTTCTTT. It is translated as CSVTSRVLNTEAFF.

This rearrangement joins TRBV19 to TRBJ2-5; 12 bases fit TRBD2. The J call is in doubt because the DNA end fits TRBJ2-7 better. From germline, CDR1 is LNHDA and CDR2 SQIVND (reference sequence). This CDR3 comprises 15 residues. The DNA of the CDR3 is TGTGCCAGTAGTATTGGGACTAGCGGGTACTACGAGCAGTACTTC. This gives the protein CASSIGTSGYYEQYF.

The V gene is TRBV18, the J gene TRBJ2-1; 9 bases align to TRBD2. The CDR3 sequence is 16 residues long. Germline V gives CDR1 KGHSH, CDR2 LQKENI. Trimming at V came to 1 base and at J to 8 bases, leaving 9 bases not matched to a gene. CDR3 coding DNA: TGTGCCAGCTCACCACGCCAAGCGGGAGGAGGGGATGAGCAGTTCTTC. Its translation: CASSPRQAGGGDEQFF.

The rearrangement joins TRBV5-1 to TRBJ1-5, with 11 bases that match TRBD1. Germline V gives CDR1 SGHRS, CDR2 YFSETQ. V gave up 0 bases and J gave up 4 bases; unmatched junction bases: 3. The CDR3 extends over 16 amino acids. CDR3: CASSLGGTGGNQPQHF. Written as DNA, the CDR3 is TGCGCCAGCAGCTTGGGCGGGACAGGGGGTAATCAGCCCCAGCATTTT.

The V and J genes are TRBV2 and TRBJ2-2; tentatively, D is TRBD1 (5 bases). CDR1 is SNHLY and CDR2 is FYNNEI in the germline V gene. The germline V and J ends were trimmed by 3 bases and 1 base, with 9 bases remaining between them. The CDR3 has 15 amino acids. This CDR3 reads CASSDGQGNTGELFF. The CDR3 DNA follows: TGTGCCAGCAGTGACGGCCAGGGGAACACCGGGGAGCTGTTTTTT.

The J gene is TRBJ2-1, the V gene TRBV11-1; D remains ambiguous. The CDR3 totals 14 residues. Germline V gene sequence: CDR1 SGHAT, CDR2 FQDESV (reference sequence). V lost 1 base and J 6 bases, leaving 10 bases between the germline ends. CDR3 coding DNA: TGTGCCAGCAGCTTAGGTTCGAGTGGCAATGAGCAGTTCTTC. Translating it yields CASSLGSSGNEQFF.

The CDR3 sequence is CAWRKVGGGIGVLDTQYF. CDR3 nucleotides: TGTGCCTGGAGAAAAGTGGGCGGGGGCATAGGGGTGTTGGATACGCAGTATTTT. The chain is built from TRBV30 and TRBJ2-3; D might be TRBD2 (7 bases). Germline values: CDR1 GTSNPN, CDR2 SVGIG (reference sequence). V lost 3 bases, J lost 6 bases, and 28 bases lay in between. CDR3 length: 18 residues.

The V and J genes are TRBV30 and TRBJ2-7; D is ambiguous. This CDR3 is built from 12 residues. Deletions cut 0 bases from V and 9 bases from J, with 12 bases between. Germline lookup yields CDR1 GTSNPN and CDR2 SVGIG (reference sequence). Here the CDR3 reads CAWSVRSAAQYF. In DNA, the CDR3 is TGTGCCTGGAGTGTACGGAGCGCGGCGCAGTACTTC.

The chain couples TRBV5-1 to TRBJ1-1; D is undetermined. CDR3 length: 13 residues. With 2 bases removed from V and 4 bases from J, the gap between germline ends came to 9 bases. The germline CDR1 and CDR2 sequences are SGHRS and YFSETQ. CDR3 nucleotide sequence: TGCGCCAGCAGCTTCGGTCCAGGCACTGAAGCTTTCTTT. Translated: CASSFGPGTEAFF.

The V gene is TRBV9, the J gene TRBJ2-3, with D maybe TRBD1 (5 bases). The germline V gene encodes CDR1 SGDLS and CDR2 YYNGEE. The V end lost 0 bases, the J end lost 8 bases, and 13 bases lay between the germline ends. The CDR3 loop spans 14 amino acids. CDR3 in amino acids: CASSVDWVQGTQYF. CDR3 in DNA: TGTGCCAGCAGCGTAGACTGGGTTCAGGGTACGCAGTATTTT.

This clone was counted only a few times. The CDR3 is CASSLYRADIQYF. Here the CDR3 DNA reads TGCGCCAGCAGCTTGTACAGGGCGGACATTCAGTACTTC. V is TRBV5-1 and J is TRBJ2-4; D perhaps matches TRBD1 (6 bases). V gave up 1 base and J gave up 8 bases, with 10 bases separating them. This CDR3 is built from 13 residues. The germline gives CDR1 SGHRS, CDR2 YFSETQ.

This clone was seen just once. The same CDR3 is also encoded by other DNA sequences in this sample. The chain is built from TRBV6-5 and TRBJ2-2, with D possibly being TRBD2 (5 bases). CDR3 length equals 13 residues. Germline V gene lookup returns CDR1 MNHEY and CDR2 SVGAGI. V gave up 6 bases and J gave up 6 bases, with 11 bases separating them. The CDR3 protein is CASSYVRAGELFF. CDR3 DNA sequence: TGTGCCAGCAGCTACGTGCGGGCCGGGGAGCTGTTTTTT.

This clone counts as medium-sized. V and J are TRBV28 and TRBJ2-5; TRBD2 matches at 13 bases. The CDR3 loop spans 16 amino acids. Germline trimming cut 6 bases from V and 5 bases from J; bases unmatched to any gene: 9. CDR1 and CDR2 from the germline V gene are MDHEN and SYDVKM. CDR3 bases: TGTGCCAGCAGACCTAGGACTAGCGGGAGACTTGAGACCCAGTACTTC. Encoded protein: CASRPRTSGRLETQYF.

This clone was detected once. In DNA, the CDR3 is TGTGCCAGCAGTCGGGGAGGGCGGGAGACCCAGTACTTC. This translates into CASSRGGRETQYF. V gene TRBV6-6 combines with J gene TRBJ2-5, with 7 bases aligning to TRBD2. CDR1 and CDR2 from the germline V gene are MNHNY and SVGAGI (reference sequence). CDR3 size: 13 residues. With 5 bases clipped from V and 5 bases from J, the junction kept 5 bases outside the gene matches.